The TCR beta chain described here comes from a study of blood T cell repertoires in COVID-19. A few counts support this clone. The assay was immunoSEQ multiplex PCR, and TCRdb's table has in-frame clones only and misses some. The sample lists under 85,000 clones, 86% occurring once. Germline CDR1 reads ENHRY; CDR2 reads SYGVKD. V was pared by 5 bases and J by 5 bases, with 11 bases of the junction left unmatched. This CDR3 spans 16 amino acids. Sequencing input: peripheral blood. The chain has TRBV10-3 and TRBJ2-1; 8 positions agree with TRBD2. This sequence originates from a human donor in a cohort sampled during active COVID-19. CDR3 in amino acids: CAISRNSGVFDNEQFF. CDR3 DNA: TGTGCCATCAGTCGGAATAGCGGGGTTTTCGACAATGAGCAGTTCTTC.